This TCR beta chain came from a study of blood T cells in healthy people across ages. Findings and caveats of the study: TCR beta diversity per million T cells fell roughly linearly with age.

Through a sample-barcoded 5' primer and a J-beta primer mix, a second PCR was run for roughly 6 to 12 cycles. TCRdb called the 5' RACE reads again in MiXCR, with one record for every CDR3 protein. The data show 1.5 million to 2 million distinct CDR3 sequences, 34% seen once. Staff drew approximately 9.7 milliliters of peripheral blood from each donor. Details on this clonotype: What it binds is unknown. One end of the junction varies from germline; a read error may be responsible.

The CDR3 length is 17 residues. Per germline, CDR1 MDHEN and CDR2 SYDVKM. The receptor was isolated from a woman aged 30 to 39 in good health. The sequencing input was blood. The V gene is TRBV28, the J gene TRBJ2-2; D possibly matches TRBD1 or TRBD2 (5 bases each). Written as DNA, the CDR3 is TGTGCCAGTAGTTTATCATCCTGGGGGAAGAACACCGGGGAGCTGTTTTTT. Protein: CASSLSSWGKNTGELFF. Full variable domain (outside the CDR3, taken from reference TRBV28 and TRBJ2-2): DVKVTQSSRYLVKRTGEKVFLECVQDMDHENMFWYRQDPGLGLRLIYFSYDVKMKEKGDIPEGYSVSREKKERFSLILESASTNQTSMYLCASSLSSWGKNTGELFFGEGSRLTVL.